This TCR beta chain was obtained from a study of CD8+ T cells in alopecia areata (dated by TCRdb to 2017 to 2018). General notes on the study: The treated patients took part in an open-label pilot trial in which moderate-to-severe alopecia areata was treated with oral tofacitinib at 5 to 10 mg twice daily. On the human side, TCRbeta sequencing was run on scalp tissue and on sorted CD4+ and CD8+ peripheral blood T cells from healthy controls and from alopecia areata patients with either patchy or totalis/universalis disease. TCRbeta CDR3 regions were amplified by immunoSEQ multiplex PCR with 35 Vbeta forward and 13 Jbeta reverse primers. Tofacitinib was administered for 6 to 18 months, and 6 months of follow-up off drug were then conducted to assess delayed response and recurrence. RNA came from the PAXgene miRNA kit for fixed scalp, the miRNeasy kit for PBMCs, and the RNeasy kit for mouse skin. Scalp clonality was compared among normal scalp (n=4), patchy alopecia areata scalp (n=8), and alopecia totalis/universalis scalp (n=8). Biopsies were taken from tofacitinib-treated patients at baseline and again at 4 and 24 weeks into treatment, and several of those patients also had a later scalp biopsy. In both human patients and the C3H/HeJ mouse model, the study applied high-throughput TCRbeta sequencing to look at T cell clonal expansion in alopecia areata. What the work shows at the level of the full study, not this receptor alone: Compared with normal scalp, lesional scalp had higher clonality and more expanded CD8+ clones, particularly in alopecia totalis/universalis, a pattern that suggests antigenic drive. TCR sequences shared between patients were less clear than in mice, possibly partly because of HLA diversity in the patient population. Resident alphabeta T cells in normal human skin are also sequenced, complicating scalp TCR repertoire analysis, unlike mouse skin dominated by gammadelta T cells.

The CDR3, from cysteine to phenylalanine, totals 15 residues. Only the CDR3 DNA stays, 45 bases, in frame from base 1. For CDR1 and CDR2, the germline V gene lists MNHEY and SVGAGI. What the time point label conveys for this sample: baseline before oral tofacitinib. Lesional scalp punch biopsies and peripheral blood were obtained from alopecia areata patients. PBMCs were separated by density centrifugation and stained for CD3, CD4 and CD8, after which CD4+ and CD8+ T cells were sorted on a FACSAria. Libraries were prepared through the immunoSEQ multiplex PCR assay. RNA was extracted from all samples and reverse transcribed into cDNA, which served as template for TCR sequencing. First-strand cDNA was synthesized with SuperScript III using a 2:1 mix of oligo-dT and random hexamers. A synthetic immune receptor repertoire was used to assess amplification bias, and residual bias was removed computationally. For the original study's pipeline: Raw reads were preprocessed for error removal, and CDR3 was defined according to IMGT conventions as running from the conserved cysteine to phenylalanine. Clonality was computed by normalizing Shannon entropy by log2 of the number of productive unique TCRs and subtracting the result from 1. Whether scalp clones were CD4 or CD8 was inferred by matching scalp TCRbeta sequences against CD4 and CD8 repertoires sorted from blood. Imported from immuneACCESS, the table was reduced by TCRdb to in-frame sequences with V and J called. These copies leave out some clones; in studies compared against another copy, an unresolved V gene accounts for under half, and the cause of the remainder is not known. V, J and clone size derive from that table, while D and trimming were established from the DNA sequence. Here the sample has about 200,000 clones; 50% to 70% occur a single time. The ten most abundant clones make up approximately 0.5% of the sample.

Note on this clone: Its recognized antigen is unknown. At one boundary the junction diverges from the germline segment, which might be a read error. Other nucleotide sequences from this sample produce the same CDR3.

This clonotype was obtained from a human donor with alopecia areata. The chain is made from TRBV6-5 and TRBJ1-1; no D segment can be confidently identified. Sequenced material: CD4+ T cells sorted from blood, taken at week 0. The CDR3 corresponds to CASSRDRLPNTEAFF. The bases read TGTGCCAGCAGTCGCGATAGACTTCCGAACACTGAAGCCTTCTTT.